The next 30 T cell receptor beta chains were all read from a single sample in a study of blood T cell repertoires in COVID-19. Profiling relied on immunoSEQ multiplex PCR, and the TCRdb table lists in-frame clones only, not all of them. The table lists more than 200,000 clones, over 80% of them singletons. The sequenced sample was peripheral blood. The origin of the receptors is a man aged 25-40 years with COVID-19, enrolled during active disease.

The J gene is TRBJ2-7, the V gene TRBV5-5; the D gene is possibly TRBD1 (5 bases). This CDR3 spans 15 amino acids. The V end lost 0 bases, the J end lost 3 bases, and 13 bases lay between the germline ends. Germline V CDR1 and CDR2: SGHKS, YYEKEE (reference sequence). The CDR3 nucleotides read TGTGCCAGCAGCTTGGGGGCAGGGAAGGGCTACGAGCAGTACTTC. This sequence encodes CASSLGAGKGYEQYF.

The genes are TRBV21-1 and TRBJ1-5. TRBV21-1 is a pseudogene. There are 13 residues in the CDR3. This CDR3 reads CASHTRVWQPQHF. The CDR3 nucleotides read TGTGCCAGCCATACGAGGGTATGGCAGCCCCAGCATTTT.

The chain employs TRBV18 and TRBJ1-5, with D unclear. This CDR3 region has 17 residues. The germline CDR1 and CDR2 sequences are KGHSH and LQKENI. The V end lost 6 bases, the J end lost 0 bases, and 18 bases lay between the germline ends. The CDR3 nucleotides read TGTGCCAGCTCCCTTTATCTACCCTCTTATAGCAATCAGCCCCAGCATTTT. It yields the protein CASSLYLPSYSNQPQHF.

The chain combines TRBV9 with TRBJ2-7; 7 nucleotides agree with TRBD1. The V gene end was trimmed by 5 bases and the J gene end by 3 bases; junction bases not matched to a gene: 2. CDR3 length equals 12 residues. The V gene's germline CDR1 is SGDLS and CDR2 YYNGEE. The CDR3 here is CASSPGGYEQYF. In DNA form, the CDR3 reads TGTGCCAGCAGTCCAGGGGGCTACGAGCAGTACTTC.

The rearrangement joins TRBV7-3 to TRBJ2-2; 7 bases line up with TRBD2. This CDR3 has 16 amino acids. V gave up 5 bases and J gave up 0 bases; unmatched junction bases: 6. Germline-derived CDR1 and CDR2 are SGHTA and FQGTGA. CDR3 nucleotides: TGTGCCAGCAGCCGGCAGCTAGCGGCGAACACCGGGGAGCTGTTTTTT. Translated: CASSRQLAANTGELFF.

The V call is TRBV6-5, the J call TRBJ1-2, with D tentatively TRBD1 (6 bases). This CDR3 region has 15 residues. Germline loops: CDR1 MNHEY, CDR2 SVGAGI. Trimming pared 5 bases from V and 7 bases from J, leaving 20 bases between. The CDR3 protein is CASSPHRQVAGGYTF. DNA of the CDR3: TGTGCCAGCAGTCCGCACCGACAGGTTGCGGGTGGCTACACCTTC.

The chain couples TRBV7-2 to TRBJ2-2, with TRBD2 matching 10 bases. Losses at the gene ends were 1 base for V and 7 bases for J; bases not matched to a gene: 3. CDR3 length: 15 amino acids. Germline V gene data show CDR1 as SGHTA and CDR2 as FQGNSA. The DNA of the CDR3 is TGTGCCAGCAGCTTAGAACTAGCGGGGCTCGGGGAGCTGTTTTTT. Protein sequence: CASSLELAGLGELFF. Full variable domain (rest looked up from reference TRBV7-2 and TRBJ2-2): GAGVSQSPSNKVTEKGKDVELRCDPISGHTALYWYRQSLGQGLEFLIYFQGNSAPDKSGLPSDRFSAERTGGSVSTLTIQRTQQEDSAVYLCASSLELAGLGELFFGEGSRLTVL.

This chain joins TRBV7-8 and TRBJ1-2; no clear D. CDR1 and CDR2 from the germline V gene are SGHVS and FQNEAQ. The CDR3 is made up of 15 amino acids. The V end was cut by 2 bases, the J end by 4 bases, with 14 bases between. CDR3 protein: CASSLNEARGYGYTF. As DNA, the CDR3 is TGTGCCAGCAGCTTAAACGAGGCGCGGGGCTATGGCTACACCTTC.

This clone was seen a handful of times. This sequence joins TRBV5-4 and TRBJ1-6, with a tentative D call TRBD1 (6 bases). V dropped 0 bases and J dropped 8 bases, with 12 bases sitting between them. Per the germline V gene, CDR1 is SGHNT and CDR2 is YYREEE (reference sequence). This CDR3 is 15 amino acids long. CDR3 coding DNA: TGTGCCAGCAGCTTGGCACAGGGCCGACATTCACCCCTCCACTTT. Amino acid sequence: CASSLAQGRHSPLHF. The full variable domain, completed using reference TRBV5-4 and TRBJ1-6, is ETGVTQSPTHLIKTRGQQVTLRCSSQSGHNTVSWYQQALGQGPQFIFQYYREEENGRGNFPPRFSGLQFPNYSSELNVNALELDDSALYLCASSLAQGRHSPLHFGNGTRLTVT.

V and J are TRBV27 and TRBJ2-7; possibly TRBD1 for D (5 bases). CDR1 is MNHEY, CDR2 SMNVEV, per germline (reference sequence). The length of the CDR3 is 13 residues. The germline V and J ends were trimmed by 8 bases and 7 bases, with 18 bases remaining between them. CDR3 sequence (DNA): TGTGCCAGCGGAACTGGGGCCGGAGTAGAGCAGTACTTC. Protein product: CASGTGAGVEQYF.

The rearrangement links TRBV27 to TRBJ2-5; D gene unclear. The CDR3 runs to 13 residues. Looked up from germline, CDR1 is MNHEY and CDR2 is SMNVEV (reference sequence). V lost 6 bases and J lost 4, with 12 bases in between. The CDR3 spells CASSMGPGETQYF. CDR3 nucleotides: TGTGCCAGCAGCATGGGCCCAGGAGAGACCCAGTACTTC.

The chain couples TRBV3-1 (or the pseudogene TRBV3-2) to TRBJ1-2; the D is unclear. Germline lookup yields CDR1 LGHDT and CDR2 YNNKEL (reference sequence). The V and J ends lost 2 bases and 0 bases respectively, with 10 bases between them. This CDR3 is 15 amino acids long. The CDR3 nucleotides are TGTGCCAGCAGCCAATTTGCAGAAACTAACTATGGCTACACCTTC. Protein: CASSQFAETNYGYTF.

The J gene is TRBJ2-6, the V gene TRBV10-3; D unclear. Germline V gives CDR1 ENHRY, CDR2 SYGVKD. The CDR3 spans 15 residues. Trimming stripped 2 bases from V and 5 bases from J, with 10 bases between. The CDR3 bases are TGTGCCATCAGTGAGACAGTGGTTAGGGCCAACGTCCTGACTTTC. Translated: CAISETVVRANVLTF.

This chain connects TRBV6-5 to TRBJ1-6; TRBD1 aligns across 7 bases. The CDR3 is made up of 16 amino acids. Germline V lookup: CDR1 MNHEY, CDR2 SVGAGI. V dropped 0 bases and J dropped 10; count of bases not matched to a gene: 9. CDR3 protein: CASSYSSTGRGSPLHF. In DNA form, the CDR3 reads TGTGCCAGCAGTTACTCATCGACAGGGAGAGGATCACCCCTCCACTTT.

The chain uses TRBV28 and TRBJ2-7; D uncertain. The CDR3 contains 13 residues. Germline V lookup: CDR1 MDHEN, CDR2 SYDVKM. V dropped 3 bases and J dropped 2 bases, with 8 bases sitting between them. The CDR3 is CASSFDSTYEQYF. CDR3 nucleotides: TGTGCCAGCAGTTTCGACTCGACCTACGAGCAGTACTTC.

The chain employs TRBV20-1 and TRBJ1-1; no clear D gene. V shed 3 bases and J shed 0 bases, with 5 bases lying between them. There are 12 residues in the CDR3. In germline, CDR1 is DFQATT, CDR2 SNEGSKA (reference sequence). DNA for the CDR3: TGCAGTGCTAGTCACATGAACACTGAAGCTTTCTTT. It translates to CSASHMNTEAFF.

This clone showed up just a few times. The genes are TRBV6-5 and TRBJ1-1; no reliable D call. Germline V gene data show CDR1 as MNHEY and CDR2 as SVGAGI. The CDR3 totals 14 residues. The ends were cut back, 9 bases at V and 4 bases at J, with 18 bases in the middle. The CDR3 reads CASGEEGRITEAFF. The CDR3 DNA follows: TGTGCCAGTGGGGAAGAGGGTCGGATCACTGAAGCTTTCTTT.

The V call is TRBV18, the J call TRBJ1-3, with 7 bases lining up with TRBD1. Germline trimming cut 0 bases from V and 0 bases from J; bases unmatched to any gene: 2. CDR1 and CDR2 (germline): KGHSH, LQKENI. The CDR3 extends over 16 amino acids. The CDR3, as DNA: TGTGCCAGCTCACCACCGACAGGGCGCTCTGGAAACACCATATATTTT. Translated: CASSPPTGRSGNTIYF.

V usage is TRBV11-2 and J usage is TRBJ1-6, with D unresolved. Trimming pared 5 bases from V and 4 bases from J, leaving 9 bases between. Per the germline V gene, CDR1 is SGHAT and CDR2 is FQNNGV. CDR3 length equals 14 residues. The CDR3 sequence: CASSTQIYNSPLHF. As DNA, the CDR3 is TGTGCCAGCAGCACCCAGATTTATAATTCACCCCTCCACTTT.

The chain couples TRBV4-2 to TRBJ1-5; tentatively, D is TRBD1 (5 bases). This CDR3 is 15 amino acids long. V lost 1 base to trimming and J lost 5 bases, with 12 bases between them. Germline assignment: CDR1 LGHNA and CDR2 YNFKEQ. CDR3 sequence reads: CASSQALAQDQPQHF. CDR3 DNA sequence: TGTGCCAGCAGCCAAGCCTTGGCACAGGATCAGCCCCAGCATTTT.

The V call is TRBV7-2, the J call TRBJ2-3; 10 bases fit TRBD2. V gave up 2 bases and J gave up 0 bases; unmatched junction bases: 5. Per the germline V gene, CDR1 is SGHTA and CDR2 is FQGNSA. CDR3 size: 17 residues. Here the CDR3 DNA reads TGTGCCAGCAGCTTATTAGGACTAGCGGCCAGCACAGATACGCAGTATTTT. Its protein product is CASSLLGLAASTDTQYF.

DNA of the CDR3: TGTGCCAGCAGCACTAGCGGGAGTTCGGTTAATGAGCAGTTCTTC. Its protein is CASSTSGSSVNEQFF. The rearrangement uses TRBV11-3 and TRBJ2-1; 11 bases align to TRBD2. Germline lookup yields CDR1 SGHNT and CDR2 YENEEA. The ends lost 5 bases at V and 7 bases at J; junction bases unmatched: 7. There are 15 residues in the CDR3.

The chain has TRBV25-1 and TRBJ1-4; 11 bases are shared with TRBD1. Per germline, CDR1 MGHDK and CDR2 SYGVNS. The CDR3 has 15 residues. V lost 5 bases to trimming and J lost 11 bases; unmatched junction nucleotides: 10. The CDR3 DNA follows: TGTGCCAGCAGTTCTACCGGGACAGGGGGAGGGAAACTGTTTTTT. Its translation is CASSSTGTGGGKLFF.

The chain employs TRBV7-3 and TRBJ2-3, with 10 bases matching TRBD2. The J segment lost 7 bases and the V segment lost 4 bases, leaving 11 bases of the junction unmatched. The CDR3 runs 16 residues. Germline V gives CDR1 SGHTA, CDR2 FQGTGA. The CDR3: CASSSYLAGATNTQYF. In DNA, the CDR3 is TGTGCCAGCAGCTCTTATCTAGCGGGAGCCACCAATACGCAGTATTTT.

The CDR3 sequence: CASSYSLTDSYEQYF. The CDR3 bases are TGTGCCAGCAGTTACTCTTTAACTGATTCCTACGAGCAGTACTTC. The chain combines TRBV6-5 with TRBJ2-7; no clear D gene. V gave up 0 bases and J gave up 1 base, with 10 bases separating them. The germline gives CDR1 MNHEY, CDR2 SVGAGI. This CDR3 region has 15 residues.

This CDR3 reads CASSRTTSGTQYF. The CDR3 DNA reads as TGCGCCAGCAGCCGGACCACTAGCGGGACCCAGTACTTC. The genes are TRBV4-3 and TRBJ2-5, with TRBD2 matching over 8 bases. The length of the CDR3 is 13 residues. Germline V gene lookup returns CDR1 LGHNA and CDR2 YSLEER. V shed 4 bases and J 7 bases; nucleotides not matched to a gene: 5.

This chain connects TRBV7-9 to TRBJ1-2, with 8 nucleotides matching TRBD1. There are 16 residues in the CDR3. Germline lookup yields CDR1 SEHNR and CDR2 FQNEAQ (reference sequence). The V gene end was trimmed by 2 bases and the J gene end by 2 bases; junction bases not matched to a gene: 7. This CDR3 reads CASSLYRGIFNYGYTF. The CDR3 region has the DNA TGTGCCAGCAGCTTATACAGGGGGATTTTCAACTATGGCTACACCTTC. The variable domain in full, completed from reference TRBV7-9 and TRBJ1-2, reads DTGVSQNPRHKITKRGQNVTFRCDPISEHNRLYWYRQTLGQGPEFLTYFQNEAQLEKSRLLSDRFSAERPKGSFSTLEIQRTEQGDSAMYLCASSLYRGIFNYGYTFGSGTRLTVV.

The chain couples TRBV4-3 to TRBJ1-4; 7 positions match TRBD1. This CDR3 has 17 amino acids. CDR1 and CDR2 from the germline V gene are LGHNA and YSLEER. Losses at the gene ends were 0 bases for V and 2 bases for J; bases not matched to a gene: 6. Here the CDR3 reads CASSQDLRGSTNEKLFF. The CDR3, as DNA: TGCGCCAGCAGCCAAGATCTCAGGGGGAGTACTAATGAAAAACTGTTTTTT.

The V call is TRBV28, the J call TRBJ2-3, with 16 bases fitting TRBD2. Trimming took 2 bases from V and 6 from J; bases not matched to a gene: 8. This CDR3 region has 18 residues. The germline gives CDR1 MDHEN, CDR2 SYDVKM. The CDR3 nucleotides read TGTGCCAGCAGTTTAAGCGGGACTAGCGGGAGGGCCGGGGATACGCAGTATTTT. This encodes CASSLSGTSGRAGDTQYF. Using reference TRBV28 and TRBJ2-3 for the parts outside the CDR3, the full variable domain is DVKVTQSSRYLVKRTGEKVFLECVQDMDHENMFWYRQDPGLGLRLIYFSYDVKMKEKGDIPEGYSVSREKKERFSLILESASTNQTSMYLCASSLSGTSGRAGDTQYFGPGTRLTVL.

CDR3: CASSRGTFNEKLFF. CDR3 DNA sequence: TGTGCCAGCAGCCGCGGGACTTTTAATGAAAAACTGTTTTTT. The chain is built from TRBV9 and TRBJ1-4; possible D gene TRBD1, 5 bases. With 4 bases removed from V and 4 bases from J, the gap between germline ends came to 11 bases. The CDR3 extends over 14 amino acids. The germline V gene has CDR1 SGDLS and CDR2 YYNGEE.